Shown below are 11 T cell receptor beta chains from a single sample sequenced in a study of control samples from healthy donors and cancer patients. Produced via immunoSEQ multiplex PCR; TCRdb's table is partial and in-frame only. The repertoire holds around 120,000 clones, with about 89% as singletons. Sequenced: blood. These receptors were collected from a woman between 18 and 29 years old in good health.

The CDR3, as DNA: TGTGCCAGCTCTAAGGGGGGTAGCTCCTACAATGAGCAGTTCTTC. Its protein is CASSKGGSSYNEQFF. The rearrangement uses TRBV27 and TRBJ2-1; either TRBD1 or TRBD2 may fit D (6 bases each). Germline values: CDR1 MNHEY, CDR2 SMNVEV (reference sequence). The CDR3 spans 15 residues. V gave up 8 bases and J gave up 0 bases, with 14 bases separating them.

The chain couples TRBV28 to TRBJ2-3, with a possible D match to TRBD1 (5 bases). The germline V gene encodes CDR1 MDHEN and CDR2 SYDVKM. V was trimmed by 2 bases and J by 3 bases, leaving 12 bases between them. The CDR3 is 15 amino acids. The CDR3 protein is CASSLRQTGTDTQYF. CDR3 DNA sequence: TGTGCCAGCAGTTTAAGACAGACCGGTACAGATACGCAGTATTTT.

The rearrangement links TRBV19 to TRBJ2-1; D might be TRBD2 (7 bases). V lost 6 bases, J lost 4 bases, and 19 bases lay in between. Germline lookup yields CDR1 LNHDA and CDR2 SQIVND (reference sequence). CDR3 size: 16 residues. CDR3 nucleotide sequence: TGTGCCAGTAGCTCCGCTGGGGGGGGCGTTTACAATGAGCAGTTCTTC. This translates into CASSSAGGGVYNEQFF.

The chain links TRBV5-1 to TRBJ2-5; 10 bases align to TRBD1. Trimming cost V 1 base and J 5 bases; bases outside gene matches: 8. Germline-derived CDR1 and CDR2 are SGHRS and YFSETQ. CDR3 length: 16 amino acids. The CDR3 loop reads CASSLSTGGRRETQYF. The CDR3 nucleotides are TGCGCCAGCAGCTTGTCGACAGGGGGCAGGAGGGAGACCCAGTACTTC.

The J gene is TRBJ2-7, the V gene TRBV2; the match to TRBD1 covers 12 bases. The germline gives CDR1 SNHLY, CDR2 FYNNEI. V shed 7 bases, J shed 7 bases, and the junction held 5 bases outside the gene matches. CDR3 length: 13 residues. As DNA, the CDR3 is TGTGCCAGCAAGGGGACAGGGGGCAGAGAGCAGTACTTC. This encodes CASKGTGGREQYF. Filled out from reference TRBV2 and TRBJ2-7, the complete variable domain reads EPEVTQTPSHQVTQMGQEVILRCVPISNHLYFYWYRQILGQKVEFLVSFYNNEISEKSEIFDDQFSVERPDGSNFTLKIRSTKLEDSAMYFCASKGTGGREQYFGPGTRLTVT.

This chain connects TRBV13 to TRBJ1-1; 7 nucleotides line up with TRBD1. J lost 1 base, V lost 5 bases, and 4 bases had no gene match. This CDR3 has 14 amino acids. CDR1 is PRHDT, CDR2 FYEKMQ, per germline (reference sequence). The CDR3 here is CASSTAGGNTEAFF. The CDR3, as DNA: TGTGCCAGCAGCACCGCAGGGGGGAACACTGAAGCTTTCTTT. Together with reference TRBV13 and TRBJ1-1, the CDR3 gives the full variable domain: AAGVIQSPRHLIKEKRETATLKCYPIPRHDTVYWYQQGPGQDPQFLISFYEKMQSDKGSIPDRFSAQQFSDYHSELNMSSLELGDSALYFCASSTAGGNTEAFFGQGTRLTVV.

The V call is TRBV29-1, the J call TRBJ2-7, with unresolved D. The germline V and J ends were trimmed by 6 bases and 3 bases, with 12 bases remaining between them. The length of the CDR3 is 12 residues. Germline V gives CDR1 SQVTM, CDR2 ANQGSEA. In DNA, the CDR3 is TGCAGCGTGTCGGACGGCGGCTACGAGCAGTACTTC. Protein sequence: CSVSDGGYEQYF.

CDR3 sequence (DNA): TGCAGCGTTAGGACTAATAATGGAGCCGAGCAGTACTTC. Encoded protein: CSVRTNNGAEQYF. The J gene is TRBJ2-7, the V gene TRBV29-1; D perhaps matches TRBD2 (6 bases). The CDR3 totals 13 residues. Trimming stripped 5 bases from V and 6 bases from J, with 17 bases between. Germline-derived CDR1 and CDR2 are SQVTM and ANQGSEA.

The chain links TRBV19 to TRBJ1-5; D might be TRBD1 (6 bases). Per germline, CDR1 LNHDA and CDR2 SQIVND (reference sequence). The CDR3 length is 17 residues. The V end lost 4 bases, the J end lost 5 bases, and 21 bases lay between the germline ends. The CDR3 loop reads CASSTPPGAGGYQPQHF. Written as DNA, the CDR3 is TGTGCCAGTAGTACCCCTCCAGGGGCCGGGGGGTATCAGCCCCAGCATTTT. The full variable domain, in which reference TRBV19 and TRBJ1-5 provide the parts outside the CDR3, is DGGITQSPKYLFRKEGQNVTLSCEQNLNHDAMYWYRQDPGQGLRLIYYSQIVNDFQKGDIAEGYSVSREKKESFPLTVTSAQKNPTAFYLCASSTPPGAGGYQPQHFGDGTRLSIL.

This clone was found once. This rearrangement joins TRBV4-1 to TRBJ2-7; D remains ambiguous. Trimming took 8 bases from V and 3 from J, leaving 20 bases between them. The CDR3 contains 15 residues. Germline V gives CDR1 MGHRA, CDR2 YSYEKL. In DNA, the CDR3 is TGCGCCAGCCCCCCCCCTTTTAATAGGGTCTACGAGCAGTACTTC. Protein product: CASPPPFNRVYEQYF.

This clone was observed a single time. The CDR3 sequence is CASSQGTHTGDEQFF. The CDR3 DNA reads TGCGCCAGCAGCCAAGGGACTCATACAGGGGACGAGCAGTTCTTC. J is TRBJ2-1 and V is TRBV4-3; TRBD1 matches at 7 bases. The CDR3 sequence is 15 residues long. CDR1 and CDR2 from the germline V gene are LGHNA and YSLEER. V lost 1 base, J lost 10 bases, and 10 bases stayed unmatched.